This TCR beta chain is drawn from a study of T-cell memory formation after mild COVID-19. TCRdb passed the 5' RACE reads through MiXCR, listing each CDR3 protein once. Here the sample spans some 300,000 distinct CDR3 sequences, about 20% being singletons. Study-wide findings and caveats: Some responding clones appeared in pre-infection memory, suggesting cross-reactive memory joined.

The V and J ends lost 3 bases and 7 bases respectively, with 15 bases between them. Germline loops: CDR1 LGHNA, CDR2 YSLEER. The CDR3 has 14 amino acids. This clonotype occurred once. Its antigen is currently unknown. The rearrangement links TRBV4-3 to TRBJ1-2, with D perhaps TRBD1 (6 bases). The sample consisted of PBMCs or a T cell subset sorted from them (not recorded which). The TCR comes from a man aged 18 to 30 who had mild COVID-19 (a few samples of this study predate the infection). Cell type and time point are not known. CDR3 in amino acids: CASSQTPDRSGYTF. The CDR3 bases are TGCGCCAGCAGCCAGACTCCCGACAGGTCTGGCTACACCTTC.